The text below deals with one T cell receptor (beta chain). Its target is unknown. At the Johns Hopkins FTIC core, DNA taken from cultured CD4+ T cells was sequenced by way of the Oncomine TCR Beta short-read assay. TCRdb itself ran the PCR reads through MiXCR, one entry per CDR3 protein. The sample shows about 12,000 distinct CDR3 sequences, 40% to 60% of them seen only once. This sample was included in a study of vaccination and CD4 T cells after COVID-19. Study overall: Cells received overlapping spike peptides from SARS-CoV-2, HCoV-NL63, HCoV-OC43 and HCoV-229E as stimulation. General study results and limits: Convalescent patients' vaccine-specific clones were spike mono-reactive in 304 of 307 cases.

This CDR3 has 12 residues. V was cut by 0 bases and J by 3 bases, with 4 bases left in between. CDR1 SGHNT and CDR2 YYREEE come from the germline V gene (reference sequence). Regarding treatment: approximately nine-day PBMC culture with coronavirus spike peptide pools or control peptides (ViraFEST assay). Expanded clonotypes were found by TCR sequencing after peptide-pool stimulation (ViraFEST). Sequences were obtained from CD4+ T cells from blood, cultured in vitro. The chain couples TRBV5-4 to TRBJ2-7, with D hard to call. The receptor comes from a human donor who had recovered from COVID-19. CDR3 amino acids: CASSLEDYEQYF. DNA of the CDR3: TGTGCCAGCAGCTTGGAGGACTACGAGCAGTACTTC.